This T cell receptor (beta chain) was obtained from a study of cytomegalovirus exposure and HLA in healthy donors. In the PCR, 60 Vbeta and 13 Jbeta primers were used. Sequencing was performed with immunoSEQ multiplex PCR; in TCRdb, only in-frame clones are kept and a portion is missing. The sample consists of around 200,000 clones, 70% to 85% of them appearing once. This CDR3 is 14 amino acids long. Germline CDR1 reads MGHRA; CDR2 reads YSYEKL. V lost 3 bases, J lost 6 bases, and 6 bases stayed unmatched. This clone occurred a few times. The clonotype was recovered from a woman between 40 and 50 years old in good health and CMV-seronegative. Sequences were obtained from PBMCs. The chain employs TRBV4-1 and TRBJ2-7; 9 bases map to TRBD1. The CDR3 sequence is CASSHGPGQGEQYF. The CDR3 DNA reads as TGCGCCAGCAGCCACGGACCGGGACAGGGCGAGCAGTACTTC.